The clone carrying this T cell receptor beta chain was counted only a few times. Its antigen remains unidentified. These data originate in a study of response to subunit inactivated influenza vaccine. Study-wide points: Authors suggested that a seasonal influenza vaccination recruits few new T cells each time.

TCRdb reprocessed the RT-PCR reads with MiXCR, giving one entry per CDR3 protein. The table shows over 750,000 distinct CDR3 sequences, with around 20% occurring only once. The germline gives CDR1 ENHRY, CDR2 SYGVKD. V was cut by 2 bases and J by 10 bases, with 18 bases left in between. This CDR3 has 16 amino acids. The clonotype was recovered from a man aged 50 to 60 who received an inactivated influenza vaccine. This sample comprised PBMCs from blood, obtained less than 6 days after vaccination. This chain joins TRBV10-3 and TRBJ1-6; D unresolved. Here the CDR3 DNA reads TGTGCCATCAGTGAGAGAGAACAGCGCGGAGGATCACCCCTCCACTTT. This sequence encodes CAISEREQRGGSPLHF.